This TCR beta chain was captured by sequencing in a study of cytomegalovirus exposure and HLA in healthy donors. The CDR3 spans 13 residues. Germline trimming cut 6 bases from V and 5 bases from J; bases unmatched to any gene: 7. The germline V gene has CDR1 MNHNS and CDR2 SASEGT. A multiplex PCR was run with 60 Vbeta primers and 13 Jbeta primers. Using immunoSEQ multiplex PCR, the repertoire was profiled, and TCRdb retains in-frame clones only, with some absent. Among about 180,000 clones listed, approximately 80% were seen once. This TCR was sampled from a man aged 60 to 69 in good health and CMV-seronegative. The genes are TRBV6-1 and TRBJ2-7, with 7 bases lining up with TRBD1. Input material: PBMCs. CDR3 amino acids: CASREQGLHEQYF. CDR3 coding DNA: TGTGCCAGCAGGGAACAGGGGTTGCACGAGCAGTACTTC.